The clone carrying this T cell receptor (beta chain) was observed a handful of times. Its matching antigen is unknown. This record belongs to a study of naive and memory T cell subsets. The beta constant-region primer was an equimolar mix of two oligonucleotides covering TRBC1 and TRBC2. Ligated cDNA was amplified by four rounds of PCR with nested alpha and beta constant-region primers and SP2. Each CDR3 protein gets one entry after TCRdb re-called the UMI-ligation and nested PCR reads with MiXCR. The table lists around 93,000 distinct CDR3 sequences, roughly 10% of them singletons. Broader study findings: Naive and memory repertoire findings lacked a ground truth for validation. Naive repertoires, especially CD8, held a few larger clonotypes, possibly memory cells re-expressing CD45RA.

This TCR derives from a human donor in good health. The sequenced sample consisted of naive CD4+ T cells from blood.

The CDR3 sequence is CASSSSRWRLPGLEAGNEQFF. CDR3 nucleotides: TGTGCCAGCAGCTCCTCAAGGTGGAGATTGCCGGGACTAGAGGCAGGTAATGAGCAGTTCTTC. V gene TRBV7-2 combines with J gene TRBJ2-1; TRBD2 matches at 8 bases. V shed 4 bases and J 7 bases; nucleotides not matched to a gene: 27. Germline V gene sequence: CDR1 SGHTA, CDR2 FQGNSA. The CDR3 consists of 21 residues. Full variable domain (remainder filled in from reference TRBV7-2 and TRBJ2-1): GAGVSQSPSNKVTEKGKDVELRCDPISGHTALYWYRQSLGQGLEFLIYFQGNSAPDKSGLPSDRFSAERTGGSVSTLTIQRTQQEDSAVYLCASSSSRWRLPGLEAGNEQFFGPGTRLTVL.